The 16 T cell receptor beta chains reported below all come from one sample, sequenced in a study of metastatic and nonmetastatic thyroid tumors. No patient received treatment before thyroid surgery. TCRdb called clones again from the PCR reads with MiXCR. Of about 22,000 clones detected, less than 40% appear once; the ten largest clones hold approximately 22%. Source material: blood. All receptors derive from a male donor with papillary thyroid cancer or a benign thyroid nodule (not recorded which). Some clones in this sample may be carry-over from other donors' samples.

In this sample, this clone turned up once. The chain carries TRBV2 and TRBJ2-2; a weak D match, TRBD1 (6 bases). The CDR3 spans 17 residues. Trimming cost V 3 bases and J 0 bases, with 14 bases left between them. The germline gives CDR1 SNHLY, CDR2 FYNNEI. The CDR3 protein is CASSDNKYRANTGELFF. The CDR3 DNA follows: TGTGCCAGCAGTGATAACAAATACAGGGCGAACACCGGGGAGCTGTTTTTT.

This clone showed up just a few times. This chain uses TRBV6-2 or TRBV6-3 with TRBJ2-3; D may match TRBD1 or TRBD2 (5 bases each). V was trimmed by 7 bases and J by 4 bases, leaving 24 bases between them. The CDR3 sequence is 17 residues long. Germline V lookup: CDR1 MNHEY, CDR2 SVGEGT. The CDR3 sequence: CASTKGQGSRVPDTQYF. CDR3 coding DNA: TGTGCCAGCACCAAAGGCCAAGGGAGCAGGGTCCCAGATACGCAGTATTTT.

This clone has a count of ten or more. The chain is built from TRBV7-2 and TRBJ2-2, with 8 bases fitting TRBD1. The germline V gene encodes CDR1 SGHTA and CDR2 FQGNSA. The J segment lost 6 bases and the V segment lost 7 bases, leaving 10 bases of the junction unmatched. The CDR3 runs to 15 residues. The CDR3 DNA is TGTGCCAGCAATAACAGGGGGATTCTTTCCGGGGAGCTGTTTTTT. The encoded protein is CASNNRGILSGELFF. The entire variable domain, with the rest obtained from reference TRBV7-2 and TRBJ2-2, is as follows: GAGVSQSPSNKVTEKGKDVELRCDPISGHTALYWYRQSLGQGLEFLIYFQGNSAPDKSGLPSDRFSAERTGGSVSTLTIQRTQQEDSAVYLCASNNRGILSGELFFGEGSRLTVL.

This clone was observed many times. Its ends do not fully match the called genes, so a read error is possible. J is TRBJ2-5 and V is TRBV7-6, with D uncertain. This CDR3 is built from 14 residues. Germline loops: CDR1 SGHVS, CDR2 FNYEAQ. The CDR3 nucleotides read TGTGCCAGCAGCTTATTAGGCAGCCAAGAGACCCGGTACTTC. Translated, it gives CASSLLGSQETRYF.

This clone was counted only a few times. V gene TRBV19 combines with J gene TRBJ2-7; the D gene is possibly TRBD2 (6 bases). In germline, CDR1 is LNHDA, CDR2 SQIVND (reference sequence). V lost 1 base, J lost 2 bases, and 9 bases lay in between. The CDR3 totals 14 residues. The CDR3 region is CASSIAPGAYEQYF. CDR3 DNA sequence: TGTGCCAGTAGTATAGCCCCGGGGGCCTACGAGCAGTACTTC.

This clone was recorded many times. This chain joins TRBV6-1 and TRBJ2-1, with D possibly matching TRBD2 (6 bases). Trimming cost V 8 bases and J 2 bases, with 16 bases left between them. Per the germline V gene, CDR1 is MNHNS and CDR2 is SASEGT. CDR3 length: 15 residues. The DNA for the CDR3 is TGTGCCAGCCGTAAAGCGGGCGGTACCTACAATGAGCAGTTCTTC. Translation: CASRKAGGTYNEQFF.

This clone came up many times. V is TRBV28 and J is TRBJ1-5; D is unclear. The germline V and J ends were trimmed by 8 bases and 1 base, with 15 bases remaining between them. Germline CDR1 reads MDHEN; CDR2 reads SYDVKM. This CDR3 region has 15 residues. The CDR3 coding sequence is TGTGCCAGCCGCGGTAGCGGCACGAGCAATCAGCCCCAGCATTTT. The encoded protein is CASRGSGTSNQPQHF. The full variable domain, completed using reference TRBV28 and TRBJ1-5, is DVKVTQSSRYLVKRTGEKVFLECVQDMDHENMFWYRQDPGLGLRLIYFSYDVKMKEKGDIPEGYSVSREKKERFSLILESASTNQTSMYLCASRGSGTSNQPQHFGDGTRLSIL.

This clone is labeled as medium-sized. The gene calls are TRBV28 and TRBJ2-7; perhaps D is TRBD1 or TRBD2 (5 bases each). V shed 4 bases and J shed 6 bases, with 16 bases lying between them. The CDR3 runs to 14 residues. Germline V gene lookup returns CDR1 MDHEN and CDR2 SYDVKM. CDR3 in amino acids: CASSYTGTAGEQYF. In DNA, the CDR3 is TGTGCCAGCAGTTACACCGGGACGGCCGGCGAGCAGTACTTC.

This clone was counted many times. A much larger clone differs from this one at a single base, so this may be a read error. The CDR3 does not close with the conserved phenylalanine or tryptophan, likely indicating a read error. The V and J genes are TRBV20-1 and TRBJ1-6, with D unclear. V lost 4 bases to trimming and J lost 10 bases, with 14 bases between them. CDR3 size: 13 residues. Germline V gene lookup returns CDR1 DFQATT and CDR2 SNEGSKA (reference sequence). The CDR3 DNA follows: TGCAGTGCTACCGGGTCCTTAGAGTCACCCCTCCACCTT. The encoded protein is CSATGSLESPLHL.

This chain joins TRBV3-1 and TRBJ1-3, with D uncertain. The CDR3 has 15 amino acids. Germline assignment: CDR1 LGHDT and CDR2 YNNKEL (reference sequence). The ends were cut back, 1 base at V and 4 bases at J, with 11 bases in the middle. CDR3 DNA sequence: TGTGCCAGCAGCCAAGGGCCCTTTCTCGGAAACACCATATATTTT. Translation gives CASSQGPFLGNTIYF.

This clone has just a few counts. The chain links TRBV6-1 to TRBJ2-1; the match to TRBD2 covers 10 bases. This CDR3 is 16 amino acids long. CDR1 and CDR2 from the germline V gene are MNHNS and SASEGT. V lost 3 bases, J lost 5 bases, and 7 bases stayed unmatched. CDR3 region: CASSDLAGVNNNEQFF. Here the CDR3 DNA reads TGTGCCAGCAGTGATCTAGCGGGAGTGAACAACAATGAGCAGTTCTTC.

CDR3 sequence: CSARVAGASDTQYF. The CDR3 DNA is TGCAGTGCTAGAGTGGCGGGAGCATCAGATACGCAGTATTTT. The chain uses TRBV20-1 and TRBJ2-3; 7 bases agree with TRBD2. Germline V lookup: CDR1 DFQATT, CDR2 SNEGSKA (reference sequence). V lost 1 base to trimming and J lost 4 bases; unmatched junction nucleotides: 5. This CDR3 has 14 amino acids.

The CDR3 protein is CASSIEIGGNNEQFF. The CDR3 DNA follows: TGTGCCAGTAGTATAGAAATCGGCGGTAACAATGAGCAGTTCTTC. The gene calls are TRBV19 and TRBJ2-1; D is ambiguous. Germline CDR1 and CDR2: LNHDA and SQIVND (reference sequence). Trimming left V 0 bases short and J 5 bases short, with 11 bases between. The CDR3 spans 15 residues.

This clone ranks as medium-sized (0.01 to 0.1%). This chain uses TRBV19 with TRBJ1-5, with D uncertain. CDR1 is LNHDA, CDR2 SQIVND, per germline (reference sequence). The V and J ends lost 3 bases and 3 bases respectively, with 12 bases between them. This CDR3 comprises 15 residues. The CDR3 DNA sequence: TGTGCCAGTAGTATTACGGACGGATACAATCAGCCCCAGCATTTT. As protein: CASSITDGYNQPQHF.

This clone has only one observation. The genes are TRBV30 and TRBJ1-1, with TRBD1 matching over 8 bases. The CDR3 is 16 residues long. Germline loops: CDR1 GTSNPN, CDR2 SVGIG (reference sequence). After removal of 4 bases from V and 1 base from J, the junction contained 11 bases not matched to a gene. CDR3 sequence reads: CAWNRGHRGGNTEAFF. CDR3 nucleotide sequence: TGTGCCTGGAACAGGGGACACAGGGGGGGGAACACTGAAGCTTTCTTT.

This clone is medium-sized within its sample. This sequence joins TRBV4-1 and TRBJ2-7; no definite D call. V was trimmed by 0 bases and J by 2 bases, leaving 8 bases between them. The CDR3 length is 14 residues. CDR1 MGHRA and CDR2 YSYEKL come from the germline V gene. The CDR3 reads CASSQDLTAYEQYF. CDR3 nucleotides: TGCGCCAGCAGCCAAGATCTGACGGCCTACGAGCAGTACTTC.